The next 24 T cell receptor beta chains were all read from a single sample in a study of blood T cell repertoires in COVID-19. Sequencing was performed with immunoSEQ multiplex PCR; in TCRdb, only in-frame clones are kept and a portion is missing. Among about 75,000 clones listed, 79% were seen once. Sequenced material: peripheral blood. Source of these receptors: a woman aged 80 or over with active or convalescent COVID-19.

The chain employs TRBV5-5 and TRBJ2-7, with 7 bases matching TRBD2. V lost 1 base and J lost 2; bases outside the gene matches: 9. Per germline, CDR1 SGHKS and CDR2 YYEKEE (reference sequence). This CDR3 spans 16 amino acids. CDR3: CASSLLVAGSTYEQYF. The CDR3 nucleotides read TGTGCCAGCAGCTTGTTGGTAGCGGGTTCTACCTACGAGCAGTACTTC.

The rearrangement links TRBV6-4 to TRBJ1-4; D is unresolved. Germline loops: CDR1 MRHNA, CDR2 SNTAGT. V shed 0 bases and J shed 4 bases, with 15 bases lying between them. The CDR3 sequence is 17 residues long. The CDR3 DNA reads TGTGCCAGCAGTGACTCGTCTCTAGAACCACTTAATGAAAAACTGTTTTTT. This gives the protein CASSDSSLEPLNEKLFF.

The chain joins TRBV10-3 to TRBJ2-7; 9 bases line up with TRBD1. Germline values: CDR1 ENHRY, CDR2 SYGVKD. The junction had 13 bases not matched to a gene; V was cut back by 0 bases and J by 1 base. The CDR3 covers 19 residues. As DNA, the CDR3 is TGTGCCATCAGTGAGTCTAGTAAATACAGGGGGCTGGCGTCCTACGAGCAGTACTTC. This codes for CAISESSKYRGLASYEQYF.

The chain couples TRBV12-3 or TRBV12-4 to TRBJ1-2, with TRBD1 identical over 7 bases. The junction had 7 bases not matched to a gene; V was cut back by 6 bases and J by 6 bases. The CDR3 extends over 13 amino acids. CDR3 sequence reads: CASSLDRPHGYTF. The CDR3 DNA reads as TGTGCCAGCAGCTTGGACAGGCCCCATGGCTACACCTTC.

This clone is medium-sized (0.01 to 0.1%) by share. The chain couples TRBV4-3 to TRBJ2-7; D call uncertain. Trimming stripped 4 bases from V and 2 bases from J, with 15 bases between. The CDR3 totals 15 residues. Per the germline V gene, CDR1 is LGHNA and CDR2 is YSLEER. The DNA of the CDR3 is TGCGCCAGCAGCCCGTACTTAGTGTCACCCTACGAGCAGTACTTC. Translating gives CASSPYLVSPYEQYF.

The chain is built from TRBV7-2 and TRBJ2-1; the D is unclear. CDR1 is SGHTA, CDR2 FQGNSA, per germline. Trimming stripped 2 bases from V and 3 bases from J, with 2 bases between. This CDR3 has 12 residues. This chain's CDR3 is CASSLRYNEQFF. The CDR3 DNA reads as TGTGCCAGCAGCTTACGCTACAATGAGCAGTTCTTC.

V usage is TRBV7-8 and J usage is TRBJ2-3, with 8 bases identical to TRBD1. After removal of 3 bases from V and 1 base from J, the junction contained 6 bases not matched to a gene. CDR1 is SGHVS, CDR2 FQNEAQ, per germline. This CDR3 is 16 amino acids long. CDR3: CASSFLPTGGTDTQYF. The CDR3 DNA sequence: TGTGCCAGCAGCTTCCTCCCGACAGGGGGCACAGATACGCAGTATTTT.

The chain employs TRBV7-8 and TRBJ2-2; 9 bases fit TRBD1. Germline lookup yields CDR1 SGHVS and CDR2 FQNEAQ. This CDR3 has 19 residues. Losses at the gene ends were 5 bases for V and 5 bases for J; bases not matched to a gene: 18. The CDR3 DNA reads TGTGCCAGCAGCGAATTACCAACAGGGGGCGTCGGAGGAACCGGGGAGCTGTTTTTT. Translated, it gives CASSELPTGGVGGTGELFF.

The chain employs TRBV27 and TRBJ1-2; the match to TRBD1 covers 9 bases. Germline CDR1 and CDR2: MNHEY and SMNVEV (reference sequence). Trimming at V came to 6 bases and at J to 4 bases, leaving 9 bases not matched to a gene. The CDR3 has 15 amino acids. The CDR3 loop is CASREQGAQIYGYTF. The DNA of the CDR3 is TGTGCCAGCAGGGAACAGGGGGCGCAAATCTATGGCTACACCTTC.

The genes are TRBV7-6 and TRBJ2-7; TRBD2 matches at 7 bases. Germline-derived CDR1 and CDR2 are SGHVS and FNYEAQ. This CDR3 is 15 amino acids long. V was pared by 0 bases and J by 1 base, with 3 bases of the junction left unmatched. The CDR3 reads CASSLALAESYEQYF. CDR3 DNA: TGTGCCAGCAGCTTAGCCCTAGCGGAATCCTACGAGCAGTACTTC.

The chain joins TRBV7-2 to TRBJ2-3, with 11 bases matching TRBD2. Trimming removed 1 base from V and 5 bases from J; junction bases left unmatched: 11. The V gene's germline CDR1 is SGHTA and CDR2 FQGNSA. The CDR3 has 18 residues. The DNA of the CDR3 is TGTGCCAGCAGCTTAGTCCCCCAACTAGCGGGAGTTAGAGATACGCAGTATTTT. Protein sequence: CASSLVPQLAGVRDTQYF. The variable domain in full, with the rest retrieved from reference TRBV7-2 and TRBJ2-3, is GAGVSQSPSNKVTEKGKDVELRCDPISGHTALYWYRQSLGQGLEFLIYFQGNSAPDKSGLPSDRFSAERTGGSVSTLTIQRTQQEDSAVYLCASSLVPQLAGVRDTQYFGPGTRLTVL.

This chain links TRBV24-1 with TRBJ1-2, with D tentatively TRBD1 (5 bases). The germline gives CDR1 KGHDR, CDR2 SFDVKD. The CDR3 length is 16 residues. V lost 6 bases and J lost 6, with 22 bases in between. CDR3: CATSWREWGKEDGYTF. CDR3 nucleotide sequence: TGTGCCACCAGTTGGAGGGAGTGGGGCAAGGAGGATGGCTACACCTTC.

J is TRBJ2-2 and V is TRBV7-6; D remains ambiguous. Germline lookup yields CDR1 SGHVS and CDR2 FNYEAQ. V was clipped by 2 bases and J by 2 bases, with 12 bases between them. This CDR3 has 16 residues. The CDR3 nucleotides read TGTGCCAGCAGCTTATTTCAGGTTGCAAACACCGGGGAGCTGTTTTTT. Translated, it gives CASSLFQVANTGELFF.

The CDR3 reads CASSSDRHSGNTIYF. The CDR3 DNA is TGTGCCAGCAGTTCCGACAGACACTCTGGAAACACCATATATTTT. The chain joins TRBV2 to TRBJ1-3, with D perhaps TRBD1 (5 bases). Germline V gives CDR1 SNHLY, CDR2 FYNNEI. CDR3 length equals 15 residues. V was cut by 5 bases and J by 0 bases, with 11 bases left in between.

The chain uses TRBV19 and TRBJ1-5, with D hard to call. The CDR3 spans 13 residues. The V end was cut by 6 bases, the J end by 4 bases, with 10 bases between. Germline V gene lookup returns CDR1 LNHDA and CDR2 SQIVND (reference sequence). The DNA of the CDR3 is TGTGCCAGTAGGTACGGTACTAATCAGCCCCAGCATTTT. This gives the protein CASRYGTNQPQHF.

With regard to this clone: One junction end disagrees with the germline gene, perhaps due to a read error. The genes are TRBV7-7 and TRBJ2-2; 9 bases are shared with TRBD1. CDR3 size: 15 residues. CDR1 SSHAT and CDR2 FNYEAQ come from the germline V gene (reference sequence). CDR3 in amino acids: CASSTGDRVIGELFF. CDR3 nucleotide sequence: TGTGCTAGCAGTACCGGGGACAGGGTTATCGGGGAGCTGTTTTTT.

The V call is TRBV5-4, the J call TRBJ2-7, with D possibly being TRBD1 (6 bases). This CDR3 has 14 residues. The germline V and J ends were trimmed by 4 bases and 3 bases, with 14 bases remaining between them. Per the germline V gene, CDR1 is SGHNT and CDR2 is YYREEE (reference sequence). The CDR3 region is CASSTKQGHYEQYF. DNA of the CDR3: TGTGCCAGCAGCACAAAACAGGGCCACTACGAGCAGTACTTC.

CDR3 protein: CASSPIAGTSRSYEQYF. CDR3 DNA sequence: TGTGCCAGCAGCCCCATCGCCGGGACTAGCAGGTCCTACGAGCAGTACTTC. The V and J genes are TRBV11-2 and TRBJ2-7, with TRBD2 matching over 9 bases. Germline loops: CDR1 SGHAT, CDR2 FQNNGV. V lost 5 bases to trimming and J lost 1 base; unmatched junction nucleotides: 12. This CDR3 has 17 amino acids.

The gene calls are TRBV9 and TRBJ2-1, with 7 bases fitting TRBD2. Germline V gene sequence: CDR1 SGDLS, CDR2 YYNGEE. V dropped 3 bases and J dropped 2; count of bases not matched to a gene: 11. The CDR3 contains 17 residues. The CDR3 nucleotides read TGTGCCAGCAGCGGGGGCTCTAGCGGAGGACCCTACAATGAGCAGTTCTTC. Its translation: CASSGGSSGGPYNEQFF.

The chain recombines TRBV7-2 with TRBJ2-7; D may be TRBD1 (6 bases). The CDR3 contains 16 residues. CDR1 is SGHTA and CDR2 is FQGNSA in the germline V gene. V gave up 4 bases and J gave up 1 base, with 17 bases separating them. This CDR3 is CASSSGPGQTSYEQYF. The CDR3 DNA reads TGTGCCAGCAGCTCTGGACCGGGACAAACGTCCTACGAGCAGTACTTC.

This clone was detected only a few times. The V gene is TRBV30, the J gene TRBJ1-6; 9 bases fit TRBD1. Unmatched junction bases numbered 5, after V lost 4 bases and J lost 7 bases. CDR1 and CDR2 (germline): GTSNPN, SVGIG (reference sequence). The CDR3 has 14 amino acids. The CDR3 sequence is CAWTIDRGNSPLHF. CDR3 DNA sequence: TGTGCCTGGACCATCGACAGGGGGAATTCACCCCTCCACTTT. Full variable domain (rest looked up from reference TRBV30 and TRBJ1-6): SQTIHQWPATLVQPVGSPLSLECTVEGTSNPNLYWYRQAAGRGLQLLFYSVGIGQISSEVPQNLSASRPQDRQFILSSKKLLLSDSGFYLCAWTIDRGNSPLHFGNGTRLTVT.

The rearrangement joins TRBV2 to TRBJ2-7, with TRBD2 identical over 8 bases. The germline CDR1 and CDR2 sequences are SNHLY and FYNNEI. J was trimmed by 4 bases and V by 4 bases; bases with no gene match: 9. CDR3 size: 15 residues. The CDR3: CASSAEKGLVYEQYF. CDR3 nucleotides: TGTGCCAGCAGTGCGGAAAAGGGACTAGTTTACGAGCAGTACTTC.

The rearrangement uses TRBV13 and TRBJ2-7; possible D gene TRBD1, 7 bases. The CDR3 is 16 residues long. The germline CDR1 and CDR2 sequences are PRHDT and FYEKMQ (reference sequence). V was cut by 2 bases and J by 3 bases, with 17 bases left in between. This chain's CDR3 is CASSLSLAGGYYEQYF. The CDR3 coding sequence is TGTGCCAGCAGCTTATCTCTGGCAGGGGGGTACTACGAGCAGTACTTC.

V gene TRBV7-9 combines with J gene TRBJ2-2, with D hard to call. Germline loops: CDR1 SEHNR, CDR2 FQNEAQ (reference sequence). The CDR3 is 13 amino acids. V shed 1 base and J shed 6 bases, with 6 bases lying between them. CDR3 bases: TGTGCCAGCAGCTTAGTTATCGCCGGGGAGCTGTTTTTT. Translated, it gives CASSLVIAGELFF.